The 26 T cell receptor beta chains presented below share a single source sample, sequenced in a study of human T cells and chemical hapten exposure. Using its own MiXCR run on the RACE reads, TCRdb lists one record per CDR3 protein. The table includes about 140,000 distinct CDR3 sequences, approximately 10% detected once. Stated time point: patch test 2, 6 weeks after DPC sensitization. Treatment given: therapeutic diphenylcyclopropenone sensitization with weekly scalp DPC. The material was whole blood, obtained in connection with sensitization to the hapten diphenylcyclopropenone (DPC). The receptors come from a woman aged 45-65 years with alopecia areata. Some clones in this sample may be carry-over from other donors' samples.

This clonotype was detected ten times or more. The CDR3 DNA reads as TGTGCCAGCTCACCGGACAGGATGTCCTATGGCTACACCTTC. Translating it yields CASSPDRMSYGYTF. The chain carries TRBV18 and TRBJ1-2; 7 nucleotides align to TRBD1. CDR1 KGHSH and CDR2 LQKENI come from the germline V gene. J was trimmed by 4 bases and V by 3 bases; bases with no gene match: 5. The CDR3 is 14 residues long.

The chain recombines TRBV9 with TRBJ2-1, with 7 bases that match TRBD2. CDR3 length: 15 amino acids. From germline, CDR1 is SGDLS and CDR2 YYNGEE. The V and J ends lost 0 bases and 5 bases, in that order; junction bases with no gene match: 5. The CDR3 loop reads CASSVASGLHNEQFF. The CDR3 DNA sequence: TGTGCCAGCAGCGTAGCTAGCGGACTCCACAATGAGCAGTTCTTC.

This clonotype was seen ten or more times. The chain links TRBV12-3 or TRBV12-4 to TRBJ2-7; D assignment may be TRBD1 or TRBD2 (6 bases each). V lost 1 base, J lost 3 bases, and 16 bases lay in between. This CDR3 has 16 residues. The CDR3 bases are TGTGCCAGCAGTTTAGGACGGGGGCGGAGCATCTACGAGCAGTACTTC. Amino acids: CASSLGRGRSIYEQYF.

Many counts were recorded for this clonotype. V is TRBV12-3 or TRBV12-4 and J is TRBJ2-7; 7 nucleotides line up with TRBD2. This CDR3 is 14 amino acids long. The V gene end was trimmed by 0 bases and the J gene end by 1 base; junction bases not matched to a gene: 0. The CDR3 spells CASSLARGSYEQYF. The DNA of the CDR3 is TGTGCCAGCAGTTTAGCGCGGGGGTCCTACGAGCAGTACTTC.

The table lists this clonotype with a few counts. The rearrangement joins TRBV7-8 to TRBJ2-1; the match to TRBD2 covers 9 bases. The CDR3 has 17 residues. Per germline, CDR1 SGHVS and CDR2 FQNEAQ. V was pared by 7 bases and J by 8 bases, with 18 bases of the junction left unmatched. CDR3 loop: CASKTLASGTKRDEQFF. The CDR3 DNA is TGTGCCAGCAAGACTCTGGCTAGCGGGACCAAACGGGATGAGCAGTTCTTC.

At least ten counts were recorded for this clonotype. The junction departs from the called germline gene at one end, perhaps through a read error. The gene calls are TRBV7-7 and TRBJ2-2; no definite D call. This CDR3 has 13 amino acids. Germline assignment: CDR1 SSHAT and CDR2 FNYEAQ (reference sequence). The CDR3 sequence is CASSTSNTGELFF. In DNA, the CDR3 is TGTGCTAGCAGCACATCAAACACCGGGGAGCTGTTTTTT. Using reference TRBV7-7 and TRBJ2-2 for the parts outside the CDR3, the full variable domain is GAGVSQSPRYKVTKRGQDVTLRCDPISSHATLYWYQQALGQGPEFLTYFNYEAQPDKSGLPSDRFSAERPEGSISTLTIQRTEQRDSAMYRCASSTSNTGELFFGEGSRLTVL.

The CDR3 spells CSVPSGRNTGELFF. The CDR3 DNA is TGCAGCGTTCCTAGCGGGAGGAACACCGGGGAGCTGTTTTTT. This chain uses TRBV29-1 with TRBJ2-2; 10 nucleotides agree with TRBD2. The germline gives CDR1 SQVTM, CDR2 ANQGSEA. The V segment lost 5 bases and the J segment 1 base; nucleotides outside the gene matches: 1. The CDR3 has 14 amino acids.

This clonotype was seen only a few times. This rearrangement joins TRBV6-1 to TRBJ2-7; a possible D gene is TRBD1 (5 bases). The CDR3 loop spans 15 amino acids. The germline CDR1 and CDR2 sequences are MNHNS and SASEGT. V lost 1 base, J lost 0 bases, and 10 bases lay in between. DNA for the CDR3: TGTGCCAGCAGTGAAGGCTGGACACCCTCCTACGAGCAGTACTTC. It yields the protein CASSEGWTPSYEQYF.

The chain has TRBV24-1 and TRBJ1-5, with TRBD1 identical over 12 bases. V lost 4 bases to trimming and J lost 2 bases; unmatched junction nucleotides: 11. Germline CDR1 reads KGHDR; CDR2 reads SFDVKD. This CDR3 contains 19 residues. Here the CDR3 reads CATSDPGTGGYGGNQPQHF. Written as DNA, the CDR3 is TGTGCCACCAGTGACCCCGGGACAGGGGGCTATGGTGGCAATCAGCCCCAGCATTTT.

This clonotype was seen many times. V and J are TRBV7-2 and TRBJ2-4; D is unresolved. With 2 bases removed from V and 7 bases from J, the gap between germline ends came to 3 bases. CDR3 length: 11 residues. Germline V CDR1 and CDR2: SGHTA, FQGNSA. The DNA for the CDR3 is TGTGCCAGCAGCTTATCGAACATTCAGTACTTC. Encoded protein: CASSLSNIQYF.

This chain uses TRBV7-3 with TRBJ2-5; D uncertain. Trimming took off 1 base at V and 5 bases at J, with 8 bases between the two ends. CDR3 size: 13 residues. CDR1 is SGHTA, CDR2 FQGTGA, per germline. CDR3 nucleotides: TGTGCCAGCAGCTTAATCAGTGCTGAGACCCAGTACTTC. This encodes CASSLISAETQYF.

With regard to this clonotype: This could be a read error, since a much larger clone is one nucleotide away. This chain joins TRBV7-9 and TRBJ2-7; 12 bases align to TRBD2. CDR1 and CDR2 from the germline V gene are SEHNR and FQNEAQ (reference sequence). CDR3 length: 14 residues. CDR3 loop: CDSSRLAGEYEQYF. CDR3 DNA: TGTGACAGCAGCCGACTAGCGGGAGAGTACGAGCAGTACTTC.

This clonotype was found a few times. The rearrangement links TRBV20-1 to TRBJ2-5, with D tentatively TRBD1 (5 bases). Germline values: CDR1 DFQATT, CDR2 SNEGSKA (reference sequence). The CDR3 is made up of 12 amino acids. Trimming pared 6 bases from V and 2 bases from J, leaving 10 bases between. The CDR3 reads CSAERGQETQYF. The CDR3 nucleotides are TGCAGTGCAGAAAGGGGTCAAGAGACCCAGTACTTC.

The V call is TRBV7-2, the J call TRBJ1-6, with 7 bases that match TRBD1. This CDR3 comprises 15 residues. The germline gives CDR1 SGHTA, CDR2 FQGNSA. The trim removed 6 bases at V and 5 bases at J, leaving 7 bases unmatched. CDR3 sequence reads: CASRAPGTDNSPLHF. CDR3 sequence (DNA): TGTGCCAGCAGAGCTCCCGGGACAGATAATTCACCCCTCCACTTT.

The chain carries TRBV20-1 and TRBJ1-4; TRBD1 matches 8 bases. The germline CDR1 and CDR2 sequences are DFQATT and SNEGSKA (reference sequence). The V segment lost 0 bases and the J segment 7 bases; nucleotides outside the gene matches: 4. This CDR3 has 14 amino acids. The CDR3 DNA is TGCAGTGCTAGAGATATGACAGGGGCTGAAAAACTGTTTTTT. Translation: CSARDMTGAEKLFF.

This clonotype was observed a few times. CDR3 bases: TGTGCCAGCAGCTTAGAAGGACTAGCGGGGAACAATGAGCAGTTCTTC. Translated: CASSLEGLAGNNEQFF. The chain employs TRBV7-2 and TRBJ2-1; 12 bases match TRBD2. V was pared by 1 base and J by 5 bases, with 3 bases of the junction left unmatched. This CDR3 spans 16 amino acids. CDR1 is SGHTA, CDR2 FQGNSA, per germline. The variable domain in full, with the rest retrieved from reference TRBV7-2 and TRBJ2-1, is GAGVSQSPSNKVTEKGKDVELRCDPISGHTALYWYRQSLGQGLEFLIYFQGNSAPDKSGLPSDRFSAERTGGSVSTLTIQRTQQEDSAVYLCASSLEGLAGNNEQFFGPGTRLTVL.

At least ten counts were recorded for this clonotype. The rearrangement uses TRBV6-2 or TRBV6-3 and TRBJ1-1, with no clear D. Germline loops: CDR1 MNHEY, CDR2 SVGEGT. V was cut by 6 bases and J by 1 base, with 6 bases left in between. There are 12 residues in the CDR3. The CDR3 coding sequence is TGTGCCAGCAGAGACCCGAACACTGAAGCTTTCTTT. Encoded protein: CASRDPNTEAFF.

The V call is TRBV7-9, the J call TRBJ2-3; 14 bases are a match to TRBD2. Germline CDR1 and CDR2: SEHNR and FQNEAQ (reference sequence). The length of the CDR3 is 15 residues. Unmatched junction bases numbered 4, after V lost 5 bases and J lost 6 bases. This CDR3 reads CASSPGLAGADTQYF. The DNA for the CDR3 is TGTGCCAGCAGCCCGGGACTAGCGGGGGCTGATACGCAGTATTTT.

The table lists this clonotype with many counts. The chain links TRBV10-2 to TRBJ2-1; possibly TRBD1 for D (6 bases). V was shortened by 6 bases and J by 3 bases, with 9 bases between the two germline ends. Germline values: CDR1 WSHSY, CDR2 SAAADI. The CDR3 is 13 amino acids. CDR3 coding DNA: TGCGCCAGCAGCGGGACAAACTACAATGAGCAGTTCTTC. Its translation is CASSGTNYNEQFF.

The rearrangement joins TRBV9 to TRBJ2-2; D not certain. The CDR3 covers 12 residues. V was pared by 4 bases and J by 8 bases, with 9 bases between. Germline assignment: CDR1 SGDLS and CDR2 YYNGEE. CDR3 DNA sequence: TGTGCCAGCAGCTCTAGTCCAGGGGAGCTGTTTTTT. Its protein product is CASSSSPGELFF.

This clonotype was observed a handful of times. The gene calls are TRBV11-2 and TRBJ2-5, with TRBD2 matching over 7 bases. CDR1 is SGHAT and CDR2 is FQNNGV in the germline V gene. J gave up 2 bases and V 3 bases, and 3 bases lay outside the gene matches. The CDR3 sequence is 14 residues long. CDR3: CASSLGLTQETQYF. The CDR3 bases are TGTGCCAGCAGCTTGGGACTAACACAAGAGACCCAGTACTTC.

In this sample, this clonotype turned up a few times. V gene TRBV29-1 combines with J gene TRBJ1-1, with unresolved D. Per the germline V gene, CDR1 is SQVTM and CDR2 is ANQGSEA. Trimming removed 4 bases from V and 1 base from J, with 4 bases in between. This CDR3 has 11 amino acids. The CDR3 sequence is CSVVPNTEAFF. CDR3 nucleotide sequence: TGCAGCGTTGTCCCGAACACTGAAGCTTTCTTT.

This clonotype showed up just a few times. The chain recombines TRBV5-1 with TRBJ2-1; the D call may be TRBD1 or TRBD2 (5 bases each). Germline lookup yields CDR1 SGHRS and CDR2 YFSETQ. Trimming took 4 bases from V and 9 from J, leaving 23 bases between them. CDR3 length equals 16 residues. The CDR3 protein is CASSLASGAGPGEQFF. The CDR3 bases are TGCGCCAGCAGCCTGGCGTCCGGGGCCGGACCTGGTGAGCAGTTCTTC.

This clonotype occurred many times. CDR3 protein: CASSLSSPYNEQFF. The CDR3 nucleotides are TGTGCCAGCAGCCTATCATCCCCCTACAATGAGCAGTTCTTC. The rearrangement links TRBV14 to TRBJ2-1; no clear D gene. CDR3 size: 14 residues. Trimming stripped 4 bases from V and 2 bases from J, with 9 bases between. Germline-derived CDR1 and CDR2 are SGHDN and FVKESK. Variable domain in full (rest from reference TRBV14 and TRBJ2-1): EAGVTQFPSHSVIEKGQTVTLRCDPISGHDNLYWYRRVMGKEIKFLLHFVKESKQDESGMPNNRFLAERTGGTYSTLKVQPAELEDSGVYFCASSLSSPYNEQFFGPGTRLTVL.

This clonotype was recorded at least ten times. The chain recombines TRBV6-2 or TRBV6-3 with TRBJ2-7; D remains unclear. The germline V gene encodes CDR1 MNHEY and CDR2 SVGEGT. V shed 8 bases and J shed 0 bases, with 11 bases lying between them. This CDR3 is built from 13 residues. CDR3 loop: CASGLGSSYEQYF. The CDR3 nucleotides read TGTGCCAGCGGTCTGGGGTCCTCCTACGAGCAGTACTTC.

In this sample, this clonotype turned up a few times. This chain joins TRBV12-3 or TRBV12-4 and TRBJ2-2, with 8 bases that match TRBD2. The CDR3 consists of 15 residues. The V gene end was trimmed by 8 bases and the J gene end by 6 bases; junction bases not matched to a gene: 11. CDR3 sequence reads: CASCTSGGGAGELFF. The CDR3 DNA reads as TGTGCCAGCTGTACCAGCGGGGGAGGGGCCGGGGAGCTGTTTTTT.